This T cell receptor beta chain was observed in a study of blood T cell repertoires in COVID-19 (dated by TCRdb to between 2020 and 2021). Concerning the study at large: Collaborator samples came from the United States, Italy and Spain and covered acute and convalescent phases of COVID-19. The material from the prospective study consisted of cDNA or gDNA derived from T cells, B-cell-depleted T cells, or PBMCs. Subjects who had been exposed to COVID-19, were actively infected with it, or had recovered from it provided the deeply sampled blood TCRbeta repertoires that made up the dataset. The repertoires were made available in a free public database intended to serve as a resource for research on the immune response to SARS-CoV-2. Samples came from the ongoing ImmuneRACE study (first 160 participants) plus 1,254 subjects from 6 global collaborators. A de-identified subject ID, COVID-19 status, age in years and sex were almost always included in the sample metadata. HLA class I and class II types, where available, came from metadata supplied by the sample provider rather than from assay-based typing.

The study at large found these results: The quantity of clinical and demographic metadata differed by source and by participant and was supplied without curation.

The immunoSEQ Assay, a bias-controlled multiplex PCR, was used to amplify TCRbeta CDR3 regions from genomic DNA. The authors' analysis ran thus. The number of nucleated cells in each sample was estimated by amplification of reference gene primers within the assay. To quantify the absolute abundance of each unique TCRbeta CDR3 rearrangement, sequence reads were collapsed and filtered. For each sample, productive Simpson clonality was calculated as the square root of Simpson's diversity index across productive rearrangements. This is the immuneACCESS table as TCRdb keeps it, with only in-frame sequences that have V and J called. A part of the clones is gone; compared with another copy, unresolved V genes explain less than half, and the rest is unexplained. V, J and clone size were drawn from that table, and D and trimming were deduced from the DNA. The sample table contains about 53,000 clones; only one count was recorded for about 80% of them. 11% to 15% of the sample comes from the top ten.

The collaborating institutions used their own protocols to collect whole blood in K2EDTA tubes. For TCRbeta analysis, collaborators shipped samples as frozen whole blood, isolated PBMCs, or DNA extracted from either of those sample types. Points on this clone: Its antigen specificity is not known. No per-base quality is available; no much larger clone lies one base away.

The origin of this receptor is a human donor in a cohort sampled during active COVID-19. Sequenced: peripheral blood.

The CDR3 is CASSERQGLSGYTF. Here is the DNA: TGTGCCAGCAGTGAACGCCAGGGGTTGAGTGGCTACACCTTC. The chain is made from TRBV2 and TRBJ1-2; possibly the D gene is TRBD1, per 6 matching bases. From a lookup of the germline V gene, CDR1 and CDR2 are SNHLY and FYNNEI. From the cysteine up to the phenylalanine, the CDR3 has a length of 14 residues. Here the CDR3 DNA is all that survives: 42 bases in frame from base 1. Cut back by 2 bases and 7 bases, the V and J ends lie 14 bases apart.